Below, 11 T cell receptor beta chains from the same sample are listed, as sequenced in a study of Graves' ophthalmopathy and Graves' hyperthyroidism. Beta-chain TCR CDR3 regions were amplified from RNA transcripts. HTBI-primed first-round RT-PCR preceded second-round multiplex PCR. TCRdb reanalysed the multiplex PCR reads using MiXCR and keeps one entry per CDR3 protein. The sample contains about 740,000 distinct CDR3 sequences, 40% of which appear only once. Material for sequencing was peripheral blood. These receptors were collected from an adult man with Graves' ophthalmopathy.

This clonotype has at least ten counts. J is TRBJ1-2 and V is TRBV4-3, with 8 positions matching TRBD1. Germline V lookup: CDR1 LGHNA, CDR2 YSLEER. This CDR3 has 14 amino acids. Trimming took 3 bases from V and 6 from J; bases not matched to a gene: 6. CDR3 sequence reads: CASSQTAGGDGYTF. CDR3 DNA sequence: TGCGCCAGCAGCCAGACAGCAGGGGGCGATGGCTACACCTTC.

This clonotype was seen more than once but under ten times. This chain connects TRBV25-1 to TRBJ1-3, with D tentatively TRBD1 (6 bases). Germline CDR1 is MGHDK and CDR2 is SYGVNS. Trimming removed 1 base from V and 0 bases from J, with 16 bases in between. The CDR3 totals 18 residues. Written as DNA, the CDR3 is TGTGCCAGCAGTGAATTTTTTTACGAAGGGGGCTCTGGAAACACCATATATTTT. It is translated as CASSEFFYEGGSGNTIYF.

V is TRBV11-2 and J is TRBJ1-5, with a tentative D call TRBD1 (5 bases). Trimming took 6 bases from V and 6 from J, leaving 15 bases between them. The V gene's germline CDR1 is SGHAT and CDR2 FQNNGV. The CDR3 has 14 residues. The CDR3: CASRDRGVLQPQHF. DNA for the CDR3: TGTGCCAGCAGAGATCGAGGGGTTCTTCAGCCCCAGCATTTT.

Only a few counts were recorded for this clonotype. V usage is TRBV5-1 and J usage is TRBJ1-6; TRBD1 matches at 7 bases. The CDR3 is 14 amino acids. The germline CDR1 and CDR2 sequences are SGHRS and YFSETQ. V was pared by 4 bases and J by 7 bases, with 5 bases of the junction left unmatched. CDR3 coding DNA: TGCGCCAGCAGCGGGGACAGCCGGAATTCACCCCTCCACTTT. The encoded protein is CASSGDSRNSPLHF.

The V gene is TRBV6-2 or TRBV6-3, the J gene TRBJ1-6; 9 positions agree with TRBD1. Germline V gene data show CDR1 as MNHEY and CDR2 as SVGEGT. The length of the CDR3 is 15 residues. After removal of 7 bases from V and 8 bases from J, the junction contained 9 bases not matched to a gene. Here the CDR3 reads CASKSPGQGYSPLHF. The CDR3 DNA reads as TGTGCCAGCAAAAGCCCGGGACAGGGTTATTCACCCCTCCACTTT.

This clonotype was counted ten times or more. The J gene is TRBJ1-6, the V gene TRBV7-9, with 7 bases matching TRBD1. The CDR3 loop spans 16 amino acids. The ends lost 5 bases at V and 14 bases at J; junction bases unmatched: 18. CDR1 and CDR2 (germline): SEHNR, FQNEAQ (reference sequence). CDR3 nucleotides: TGTGCCAGCAGCAGCCGAGGGAACAGGGGCGTAGTTACCCTCCACTTT. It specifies CASSSRGNRGVVTLHF.

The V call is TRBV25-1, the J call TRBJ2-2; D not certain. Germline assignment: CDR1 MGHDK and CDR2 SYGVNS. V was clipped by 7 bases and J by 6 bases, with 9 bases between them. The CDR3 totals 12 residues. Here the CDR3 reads CASKYGAGELFF. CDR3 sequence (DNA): TGTGCCAGCAAGTATGGAGCCGGGGAGCTGTTTTTT. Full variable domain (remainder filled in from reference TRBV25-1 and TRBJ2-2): EADIYQTPRYLVIGTGKKITLECSQTMGHDKMYWYQQDPGMELHLIHYSYGVNSTEKGDLSSESTVSRIRTEHFPLTLESARPSHTSQYLCASKYGAGELFFGEGSRLTVL.

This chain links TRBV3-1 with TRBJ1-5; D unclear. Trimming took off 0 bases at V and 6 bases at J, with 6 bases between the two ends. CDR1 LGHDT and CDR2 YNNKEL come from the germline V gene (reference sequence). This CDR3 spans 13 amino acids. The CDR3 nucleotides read TGTGCCAGCAGCCAAGACCGGACTCAGCCCCAGCATTTT. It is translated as CASSQDRTQPQHF.

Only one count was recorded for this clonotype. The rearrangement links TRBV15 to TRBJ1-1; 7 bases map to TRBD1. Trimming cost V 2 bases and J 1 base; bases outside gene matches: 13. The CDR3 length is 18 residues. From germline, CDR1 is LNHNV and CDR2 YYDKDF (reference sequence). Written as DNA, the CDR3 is TGTGCCACCAGCAGAACCCCGACAGGGATAAGGAGGAACACTGAAGCTTTCTTT. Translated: CATSRTPTGIRRNTEAFF.

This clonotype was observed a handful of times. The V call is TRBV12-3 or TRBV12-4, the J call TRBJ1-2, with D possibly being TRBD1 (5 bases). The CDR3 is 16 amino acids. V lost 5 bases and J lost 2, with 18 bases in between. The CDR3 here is CASSLDRLVKNYGYTF. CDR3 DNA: TGTGCCAGCAGTCTCGACAGACTAGTAAAGAACTATGGCTACACCTTC.

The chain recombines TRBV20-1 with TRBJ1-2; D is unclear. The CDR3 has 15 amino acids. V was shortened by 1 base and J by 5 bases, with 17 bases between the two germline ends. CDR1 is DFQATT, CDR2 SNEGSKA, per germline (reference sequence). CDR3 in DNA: TGCAGTGCTAGAGTTTCAGGTTTCCCCGTTTATGGCTACACCTTC. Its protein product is CSARVSGFPVYGYTF.